This T cell receptor beta chain was observed in a study of CD8+ T cells in alopecia areata. Overall study findings and caveats: TCR sharing was clearer in mice than between patients, perhaps partly owing to patient HLA diversity. More clonal than normal scalp was lesional scalp, particularly alopecia totalis/universalis. Scalp repertoires also include resident alphabeta T cells from normal skin.

Trimming took 4 bases from V and 5 from J, leaving 18 bases between them. CDR3 length: 15 amino acids. Germline V CDR1 and CDR2: SGDLS, YYNGEE. A remark on this clone: Antigen unknown.

TCR sequencing used cDNA made by reverse transcription of extracted RNA. Repertoires were generated with immunoSEQ multiplex PCR, while TCRdb's copy carries only in-frame clones and drops some. The repertoire has about 110,000 clones, roughly 59% of them found once; the top ten carry 20% to 25%. This receptor was obtained from a human donor in good health. The rearrangement links TRBV9 to TRBJ1-2, with D uncertain. Sequences were obtained from CD8+ T cells sorted from blood. The CDR3 bases are TGTGCCAGCAGCCCCTCGTACAGCTTTGTGTATGGCTACACCTTC. It encodes CASSPSYSFVYGYTF.